What follows are 27 T cell receptor beta chains derived from one specimen sequenced in a study of blood T cell repertoires in COVID-19. The method was immunoSEQ multiplex PCR; TCRdb's version includes in-frame clones alone and lacks a portion of them. Among hundreds of thousands of clones, 70% to 90% were seen once, and the ten largest hold 2.3%. What was sequenced was peripheral blood. The receptors stem from a woman aged 55 to 70 with COVID-19, enrolled during active disease.

This clone was seen once. The CDR3 here is CASSLGGLNTEAFF. The CDR3 DNA reads as TGTGCCAGCAGCTTAGGGGGGTTGAACACTGAAGCTTTCTTT. The rearrangement uses TRBV7-3 and TRBJ1-1, with TRBD1 as a possible D gene (5 bases). Per the germline V gene, CDR1 is SGHTA and CDR2 is FQGTGA. CDR3 length: 14 amino acids. Trimming removed 2 bases at V and 0 bases at J, with 7 bases between.

This clone was picked up one time. This chain links TRBV11-2 with TRBJ2-5; 9 nucleotides align to TRBD1. The CDR3 loop spans 15 amino acids. J gave up 5 bases and V 0 bases, and 4 bases lay outside the gene matches. CDR1 SGHAT and CDR2 FQNNGV come from the germline V gene. The CDR3 spells CASSLENRGLETQYF. The CDR3 coding sequence is TGTGCCAGCAGCTTAGAGAACAGGGGGCTGGAGACCCAGTACTTC.

The rearrangement links TRBV5-1 to TRBJ1-4; a weak D match, TRBD1 (6 bases). CDR1 is SGHRS, CDR2 YFSETQ, per germline. Trimming removed 4 bases at V and 4 bases at J, with 17 bases between. The CDR3 has 16 residues. This CDR3 reads CASSIRGPRGNEKLFF. The CDR3 region has the DNA TGCGCCAGCAGCATCCGGGGCCCCAGGGGTAATGAAAAACTGTTTTTT.

Only one count was recorded for this clone. The V gene is TRBV14, the J gene TRBJ2-3; 9 positions match TRBD1. Germline V gene data show CDR1 as SGHDN and CDR2 as FVKESK. J was trimmed by 0 bases and V by 6 bases; bases with no gene match: 4. The CDR3 has 15 amino acids. The CDR3 DNA follows: TGTGCCAGCAGTTACAGGGGGCAAAGCACAGATACGCAGTATTTT. Its protein product is CASSYRGQSTDTQYF.

The chain employs TRBV6-5 and TRBJ2-3; TRBD2 matches 11 bases. The J segment lost 3 bases and the V segment lost 3 bases, leaving 2 bases of the junction unmatched. CDR1 and CDR2 from the germline V gene are MNHEY and SVGAGI. The CDR3 runs 15 residues. CDR3 in amino acids: CASSYRTSGTDTQYF. CDR3 in DNA: TGTGCCAGCAGTTATAGGACTAGCGGGACAGATACGCAGTATTTT.

The rearrangement uses TRBV27 and TRBJ1-5; a possible D gene is TRBD1 (5 bases). Germline V gene data show CDR1 as MNHEY and CDR2 as SMNVEV (reference sequence). Trimming removed 3 bases from V and 3 bases from J, with 9 bases in between. CDR3 length: 14 residues. This CDR3 reads CASSLRQSNQPQHF. The CDR3 bases are TGTGCCAGCAGTTTGCGACAGTCCAATCAGCCCCAGCATTTT.

The chain carries TRBV5-1 and TRBJ2-3; 8 bases map to TRBD1. Germline CDR1 reads SGHRS; CDR2 reads YFSETQ. Losses at the gene ends were 0 bases for V and 0 bases for J; bases not matched to a gene: 3. The CDR3 runs 16 residues. CDR3 coding DNA: TGCGCCAGCAGCTTGGGGCAGGGGGCGAGCACAGATACGCAGTATTTT. This encodes CASSLGQGASTDTQYF.

The J gene is TRBJ2-2, the V gene TRBV9; TRBD2 matches 8 bases. Unmatched junction bases numbered 4, after V lost 0 bases and J lost 6 bases. The CDR3 has 15 residues. Germline loops: CDR1 SGDLS, CDR2 YYNGEE. The CDR3 here is CASSVVARGAGELFF. The CDR3 DNA follows: TGTGCCAGCAGCGTAGTAGCGCGGGGGGCCGGGGAGCTGTTTTTT.

This clone was picked up one time. The V call is TRBV2, the J call TRBJ2-7, with D unresolved. The V end lost 10 bases, the J end lost 3 bases, and 10 bases lay between the germline ends. The length of the CDR3 is 11 residues. The germline gives CDR1 SNHLY, CDR2 FYNNEI. CDR3 nucleotide sequence: TGTGCCACCGCGACGGGCTACGAGCAGTACTTC. Translating it yields CATATGYEQYF.

This chain joins TRBV7-8 and TRBJ1-2; D gene unclear. Per germline, CDR1 SGHVS and CDR2 FQNEAQ. Between the trimmed V and J ends, which lost 3 bases and 8 bases, there was a span of 13 bases. The CDR3 is made up of 13 amino acids. This chain's CDR3 is CASSFLFSSGYTF. In nucleotides, the CDR3 is TGTGCCAGCAGCTTCCTATTTAGCAGCGGCTACACCTTC.

This sequence joins TRBV14 and TRBJ2-7; the D gene is possibly TRBD1 (5 bases). V was shortened by 4 bases and J by 7 bases, with 11 bases between the two germline ends. This CDR3 has 12 residues. Germline V CDR1 and CDR2: SGHDN, FVKESK. The CDR3 region is CASSPRQKEQYF. CDR3 nucleotides: TGTGCCAGCAGCCCCAGACAGAAAGAGCAGTACTTC.

For this clone: Additional DNA sequences in this sample encode the identical CDR3. The V gene is TRBV9, the J gene TRBJ2-5; weak D call: TRBD2 (6 bases). V dropped 7 bases and J dropped 4 bases, with 8 bases sitting between them. CDR1 and CDR2 from the germline V gene are SGDLS and YYNGEE. This CDR3 has 11 residues. In DNA, the CDR3 is TGTGCCAGCTCCGGGGGAGAGACCCAGTACTTC. As protein: CASSGGETQYF.

This chain connects TRBV19 to TRBJ2-3; no firm D call. The V and J ends lost 6 bases and 3 bases respectively, with 10 bases between them. Germline values: CDR1 LNHDA, CDR2 SQIVND (reference sequence). The CDR3 spans 13 residues. Here the CDR3 DNA reads TGTGCCAGTAGGTCGACATCGACAGATACGCAGTATTTT. Its protein product is CASRSTSTDTQYF.

This clone was recorded once. The chain recombines TRBV7-2 with TRBJ1-1, with D possibly being TRBD1 (6 bases). With 5 bases removed from V and 5 bases from J, the gap between germline ends came to 15 bases. Germline V gene data show CDR1 as SGHTA and CDR2 as FQGNSA. This CDR3 region has 14 residues. CDR3 sequence reads: CASSLQGGGTEAFF. The CDR3, as DNA: TGTGCCAGCAGCCTACAGGGCGGTGGGACTGAAGCTTTCTTT.

J is TRBJ1-4 and V is TRBV30; D call uncertain. V dropped 8 bases and J dropped 8 bases, with 21 bases sitting between them. The V gene's germline CDR1 is GTSNPN and CDR2 SVGIG (reference sequence). The CDR3 is 14 amino acids. The CDR3 coding sequence is TGTGCCCATAAACCGCGGGCGATCGGGGAAAAACTGTTTTTT. It yields the protein CAHKPRAIGEKLFF.

The V and J genes are TRBV20-1 and TRBJ2-2, with D hard to call. CDR1 is DFQATT, CDR2 SNEGSKA, per germline (reference sequence). V was clipped by 3 bases and J by 5 bases, with 13 bases between them. The CDR3 is made up of 14 amino acids. The CDR3 nucleotides are TGCAGTGCTAGTATACCAGGTTCGACCGGGGAGCTGTTTTTT. Amino acids: CSASIPGSTGELFF.

This clone was found once. The CDR3 coding sequence is TGTGCCAGCAGCCGGGACTACGATAATTCACCCCTCCACTTT. Amino acids: CASSRDYDNSPLHF. The chain links TRBV6-5 to TRBJ1-6, with D possibly TRBD1 on 5 matching bases. Trimming took 6 bases from V and 5 from J, leaving 11 bases between them. The length of the CDR3 is 14 residues. Germline V gene sequence: CDR1 MNHEY, CDR2 SVGAGI.

The chain recombines TRBV7-3 with TRBJ2-1, with D possibly TRBD1 on 6 matching bases. V was clipped by 5 bases and J by 8 bases, with 16 bases between them. CDR3 size: 14 residues. Germline V gene lookup returns CDR1 SGHTA and CDR2 FQGTGA. CDR3 in DNA: TGTGCCAGCAGCCAAGGAGCAAAGGGGGATGAGCAGTTCTTC. Its protein is CASSQGAKGDEQFF.

The chain joins TRBV19 to TRBJ2-1; TRBD2 matches 10 bases. From germline, CDR1 is LNHDA and CDR2 SQIVND (reference sequence). The junction had 6 bases not matched to a gene; V was cut back by 6 bases and J by 1 base. This CDR3 is 16 amino acids long. DNA of the CDR3: TGTGCCAGTAGGGAGCGGGGGGGCCTATCCTACAATGAGCAGTTCTTC. This sequence encodes CASRERGGLSYNEQFF.

V is TRBV4-1 and J is TRBJ2-5; 8 nucleotides line up with TRBD2. CDR3 size: 12 residues. Per germline, CDR1 MGHRA and CDR2 YSYEKL. V lost 9 bases, J lost 4 bases, and 4 bases stayed unmatched. CDR3 loop: CASHGGGETQYF. The CDR3 bases are TGCGCCAGTCACGGGGGGGGAGAGACCCAGTACTTC.

CDR3 bases: TGCGCCAGCAGCTACCGAGCGGGGGGAAGCTCTGGGGCCAACGTCCTGACTTTC. Translated, it gives CASSYRAGGSSGANVLTF. This sequence joins TRBV5-1 and TRBJ2-6; TRBD2 matches 9 bases. CDR1 and CDR2 (germline): SGHRS, YFSETQ. Germline trimming cut 3 bases from V and 0 bases from J; bases unmatched to any gene: 7. The CDR3 runs to 18 residues.

V is TRBV28 and J is TRBJ2-1, with TRBD2 matching over 8 bases. Looked up from germline, CDR1 is MDHEN and CDR2 is SYDVKM. The CDR3 is made up of 13 amino acids. Unmatched junction bases numbered 5, after V lost 5 bases and J lost 8 bases. The CDR3 reads CASSISGVYEQFF. The CDR3 nucleotides are TGTGCCAGCAGTATTAGCGGGGTATATGAGCAGTTCTTC.

The chain is built from TRBV6-5 and TRBJ1-6; TRBD1 might be the D (6 bases). V lost 6 bases and J lost 10, with 16 bases in between. Germline CDR1 MNHEY, CDR2 SVGAGI. The CDR3 spans 14 residues. The CDR3 reads CASRNRVSESPLHF. The CDR3 DNA is TGTGCCAGCAGAAACAGGGTTTCGGAGTCACCCCTCCACTTT.

The chain uses TRBV7-7 and TRBJ2-2, with a weak D call TRBD2 (5 bases). Germline assignment: CDR1 SSHAT and CDR2 FNYEAQ (reference sequence). The CDR3 is 13 residues long. The V gene lost 4 bases and the J gene lost 4 bases, with 7 bases spanning the gap. CDR3 bases: TGTGCCAGCAGCTCTGGACTCACCGGGGAGCTGTTTTTT. Residues: CASSSGLTGELFF.

This chain joins TRBV5-4 and TRBJ2-3; 8 nucleotides align to TRBD2. CDR3 length: 16 residues. After removal of 4 bases from V and 0 bases from J, the junction contained 7 bases not matched to a gene. CDR1 and CDR2 from the germline V gene are SGHNT and YYREEE (reference sequence). CDR3 amino acids: CASSGGLARSTDTQYF. CDR3 nucleotide sequence: TGTGCCAGCAGCGGCGGACTAGCTCGGAGCACAGATACGCAGTATTTT.

The chain recombines TRBV7-6 with TRBJ1-1; D unresolved. The CDR3 is 13 amino acids. Per germline, CDR1 SGHVS and CDR2 FNYEAQ. Trimming left V 4 bases short and J 1 base short, with 7 bases between. CDR3: CASSSQPNTEAFF. The CDR3 coding sequence is TGTGCCAGCAGCTCACAACCGAACACTGAAGCTTTCTTT. The variable domain in full, completed from reference TRBV7-6 and TRBJ1-1, reads GAGVSQSPRYKVTKRGQDVALRCDPISGHVSLYWYRQALGQGPEFLTYFNYEAQQDKSGLPNDRFSAERPEGSISTLTIQRTEQRDSAMYRCASSSQPNTEAFFGQGTRLTVV.

This chain links TRBV6-5 with TRBJ2-7, with a tentative D call TRBD1 (6 bases). Per germline, CDR1 MNHEY and CDR2 SVGAGI. The CDR3 covers 13 residues. The ends were cut back, 0 bases at V and 6 bases at J, with 9 bases in the middle. CDR3 loop: CASSYSTGREQYF. CDR3 nucleotide sequence: TGTGCCAGCAGTTACTCGACAGGCCGCGAGCAGTACTTC.